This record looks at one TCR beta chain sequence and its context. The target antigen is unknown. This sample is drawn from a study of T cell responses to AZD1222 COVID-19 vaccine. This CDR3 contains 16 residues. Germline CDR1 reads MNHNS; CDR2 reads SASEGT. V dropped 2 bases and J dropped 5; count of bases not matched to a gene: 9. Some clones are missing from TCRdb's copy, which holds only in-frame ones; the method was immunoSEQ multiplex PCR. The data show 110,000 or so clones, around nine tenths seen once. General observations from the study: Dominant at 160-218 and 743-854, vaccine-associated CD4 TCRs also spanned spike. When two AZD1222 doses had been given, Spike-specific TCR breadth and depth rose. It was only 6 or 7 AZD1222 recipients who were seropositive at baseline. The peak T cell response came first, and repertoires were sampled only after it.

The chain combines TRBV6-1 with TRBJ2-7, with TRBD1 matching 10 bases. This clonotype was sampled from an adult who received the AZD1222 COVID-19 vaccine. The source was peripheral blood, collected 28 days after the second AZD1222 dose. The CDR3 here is CASSEHPGTGEDEQYF. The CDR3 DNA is TGTGCCAGCAGTGAACATCCCGGGACAGGGGAGGACGAGCAGTACTTC.